This T cell receptor (beta chain) was sequenced during a study of graft-versus-host responses after intestinal transplantation. Study overall: The transplants performed in recipients were multivisceral, liver-intestinal, or isolated intestinal. Each patient got anti-thymocyte globulin induction, then tacrolimus and steroids for around 3 years. General study points: Individuals who had graft-donor T cell macrochimerism had allografts that showed high graft-versus-host to host-versus-graft clonal ratios. Detected in recipient marrow were GvH clones, some of which were first observed in ileum or blood.

This clone was recorded a few times. Its specificity is unknown. The method was immunoSEQ multiplex PCR; TCRdb's version includes in-frame clones alone and lacks a portion of them. The sample holds tens of thousands of clones; over 80% are singletons and the top ten take 0.45% to 0.6%. The receptor comes from a human donor who received an intestinal transplant. Sample: unstimulated CD8+ T cells sorted from spleen or lymph node cells, taken before intestinal transplant.

CDR3 bases: TGTGCCAGTAGTCAGGGTCACACTGAAGCTTTCTTT. Translating it yields CASSQGHTEAFF. The rearrangement links TRBV19 to TRBJ1-1; TRBD1 might be the D (5 bases). The CDR3 is 12 amino acids. Trimming took 5 bases from V and 3 from J, leaving 7 bases between them. Germline values: CDR1 LNHDA, CDR2 SQIVND (reference sequence). The full variable domain, completed using reference TRBV19 and TRBJ1-1, is DGGITQSPKYLFRKEGQNVTLSCEQNLNHDAMYWYRQDPGQGLRLIYYSQIVNDFQKGDIAEGYSVSREKKESFPLTVTSAQKNPTAFYLCASSQGHTEAFFGQGTRLTVV.